The clone carrying this TCR beta chain was seen more than once but under ten times. The antigen is undetermined. This sample was taken from a study of response to subunit inactivated influenza vaccine. Overall study findings and caveats: T cells newly recruited by each seasonal influenza vaccination are few, the authors suggested.

The CDR3 is made up of 16 amino acids. Germline loops: CDR1 DFQATT, CDR2 SNEGSKA (reference sequence). V dropped 6 bases and J dropped 0; count of bases not matched to a gene: 10. TCRdb itself ran the RT-PCR reads through MiXCR, one entry per CDR3 protein. The sample lists 750,000 to 850,000 distinct CDR3 sequences, less than 20% seen once, with about a tenth in the top ten. Source: PBMCs from blood, taken roughly 5 days after vaccination. The chain recombines TRBV20-1 with TRBJ2-1, with 8 bases lining up with TRBD1. The origin of this receptor is a man aged 45-60 years who received an inactivated influenza vaccine. CDR3 amino acids: CSATSDRVSSYNEQFF. In nucleotides, the CDR3 is TGCAGTGCAACCTCGGACAGGGTTAGCTCCTACAATGAGCAGTTCTTC.